The entry below gives a single TCR beta chain sequence along with its context. Antigen unknown. Assay used: immunoSEQ multiplex PCR; TCRdb lists only in-frame clones, some missing. The sample carries roughly 32,000 clones, 72% recorded once. This sample was taken from a study of STAT5B mutations in CD4+ large granular lymphocyte leukemia. Overall study: Healthy donors showed HLA-associated enrichment of the CDR3 'QG' motif.

The junction had 5 bases not matched to a gene; V was cut back by 1 base and J by 12 bases. CDR1 SGHTA and CDR2 FQGNSA come from the germline V gene. The CDR3 totals 13 residues. The study's findings and limits: 8/27 top patient clones versus 2/35 control clones were TRBV06-family. Main leukemic clonotypes were patient-specific, but more than 20% appeared at low frequency elsewhere.

Material for sequencing was CD4+ T cells from blood buffy coats. The clonotype originates from a human donor in good health. The V gene is TRBV7-2, the J gene TRBJ2-4, with 8 positions matching TRBD2. The CDR3 loop reads CASSLENSGAQYF. The CDR3, as DNA: TGTGCCAGCAGCTTAGAGAATAGCGGGGCTCAGTACTTC.